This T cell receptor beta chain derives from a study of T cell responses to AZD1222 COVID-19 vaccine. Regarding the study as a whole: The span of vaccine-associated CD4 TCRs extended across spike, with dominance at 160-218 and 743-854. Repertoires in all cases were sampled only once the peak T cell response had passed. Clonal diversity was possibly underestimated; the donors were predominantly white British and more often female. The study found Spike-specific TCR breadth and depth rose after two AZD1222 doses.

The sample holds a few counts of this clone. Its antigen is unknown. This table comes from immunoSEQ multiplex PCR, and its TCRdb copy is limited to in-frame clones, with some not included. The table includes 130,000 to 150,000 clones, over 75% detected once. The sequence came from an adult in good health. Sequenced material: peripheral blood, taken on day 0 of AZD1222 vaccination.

The CDR3 region has the DNA TGCAGTGCTAGTAGAGGCGGGGGGAGGACAGATACGCAGTATTTT. Its protein product is CSASRGGGRTDTQYF. The rearrangement links TRBV20-1 to TRBJ2-3, with 8 positions matching TRBD2. The CDR3 is 15 amino acids. Germline V gene sequence: CDR1 DFQATT, CDR2 SNEGSKA (reference sequence). Trimming cost V 3 bases and J 3 bases; bases outside gene matches: 8.